The clone carrying this TCR beta chain was detected once. The time point: baseline, week 1 (first vaccination visit). Treatment denoted: pre-vaccination baseline after standard-of-care therapy. The sample is drawn from a study of a mutant IDH1 vaccine in newly diagnosed glioma. Assay used: immunoSEQ multiplex PCR; TCRdb lists only in-frame clones, some missing. The data show approximately 52,000 clones, with over 60% seen just once and roughly 1.9% held by the top ten. The CDR3 extends over 13 amino acids. V gave up 2 bases and J gave up 5 bases, with 7 bases separating them. The V gene's germline CDR1 is SEHNR and CDR2 FQNEAQ (reference sequence).

The rearrangement joins TRBV7-9 to TRBJ1-3, with D possibly being TRBD1 (6 bases). This sequence originates from a woman aged 40 to 49 with glioma. The sequencing used PBMCs, collected from a glioma patient treated with radiotherapy, temozolomide or both. Written as DNA, the CDR3 is TGTGCCAGCAGCTTATGGGACAGAAACACCATATATTTT. This translates into CASSLWDRNTIYF.